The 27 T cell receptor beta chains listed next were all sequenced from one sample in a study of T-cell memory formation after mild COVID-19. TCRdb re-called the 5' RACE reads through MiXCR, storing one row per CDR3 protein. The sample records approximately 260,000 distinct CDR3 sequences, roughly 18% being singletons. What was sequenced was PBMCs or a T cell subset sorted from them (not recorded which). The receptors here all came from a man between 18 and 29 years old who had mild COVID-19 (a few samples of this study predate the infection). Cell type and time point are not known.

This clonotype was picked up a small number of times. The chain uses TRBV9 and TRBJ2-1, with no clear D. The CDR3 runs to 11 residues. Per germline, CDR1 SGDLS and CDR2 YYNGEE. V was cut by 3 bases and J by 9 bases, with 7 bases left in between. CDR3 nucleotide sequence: TGTGCCAGCAGCGGTTACGGTGAGCAGTTCTTC. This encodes CASSGYGEQFF.

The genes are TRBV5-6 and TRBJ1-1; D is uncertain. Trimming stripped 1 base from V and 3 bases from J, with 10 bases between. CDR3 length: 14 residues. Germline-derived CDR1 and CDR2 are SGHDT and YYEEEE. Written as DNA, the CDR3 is TGTGCCAGCAGCTTGTCTTGGGTGTACACTGAAGCTTTCTTT. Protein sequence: CASSLSWVYTEAFF. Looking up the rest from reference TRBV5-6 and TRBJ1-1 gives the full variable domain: DAGVTQSPTHLIKTRGQQVTLRCSPKSGHDTVSWYQQALGQGPQFIFQYYEEEERQRGNFPDRFSGHQFPNYSSELNVNALLLGDSALYLCASSLSWVYTEAFFGQGTRLTVV.

CDR3 nucleotide sequence: TGTGCCAGCAGCTTGAGGGGCAGGACTGGAAACACCATATATTTT. It yields the protein CASSLRGRTGNTIYF. V and J are TRBV5-5 and TRBJ1-3, with D perhaps matching TRBD1 (5 bases). This CDR3 comprises 15 residues. V dropped 1 base and J dropped 2 bases, with 10 bases sitting between them. CDR1 and CDR2 (germline): SGHKS, YYEKEE (reference sequence).

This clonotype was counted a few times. In DNA form, the CDR3 reads TGCAGCACATGGACAGGGGGCGGTAAGGAGCAGTTCTTC. This sequence encodes CSTWTGGGKEQFF. This sequence joins TRBV29-1 and TRBJ2-1; TRBD1 aligns across 11 bases. There are 13 residues in the CDR3. The V and J ends lost 8 bases and 10 bases, in that order; junction bases with no gene match: 10. CDR1 SQVTM and CDR2 ANQGSEA come from the germline V gene.

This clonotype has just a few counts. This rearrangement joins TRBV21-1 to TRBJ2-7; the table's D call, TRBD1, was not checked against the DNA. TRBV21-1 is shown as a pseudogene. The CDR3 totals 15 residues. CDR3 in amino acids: CASSKARQGPYEQYF. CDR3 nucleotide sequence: TGTGCCAGCAGCAAAGCGCGACAGGGCCCATACGAGCAGTACTTC.

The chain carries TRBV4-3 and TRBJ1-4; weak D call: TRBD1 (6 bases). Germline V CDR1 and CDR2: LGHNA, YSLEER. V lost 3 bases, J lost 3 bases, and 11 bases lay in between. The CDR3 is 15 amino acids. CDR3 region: CASSQAGQANEKLFF. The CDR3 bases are TGCGCCAGCAGCCAGGCGGGACAAGCTAATGAAAAACTGTTTTTT.

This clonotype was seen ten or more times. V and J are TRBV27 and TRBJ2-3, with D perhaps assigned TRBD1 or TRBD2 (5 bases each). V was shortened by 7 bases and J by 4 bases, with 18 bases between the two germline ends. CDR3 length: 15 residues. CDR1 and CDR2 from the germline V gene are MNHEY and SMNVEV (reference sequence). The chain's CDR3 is CASTLLGDSPDTQYF. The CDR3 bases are TGTGCCAGCACCCTACTGGGGGATAGTCCAGATACGCAGTATTTT.

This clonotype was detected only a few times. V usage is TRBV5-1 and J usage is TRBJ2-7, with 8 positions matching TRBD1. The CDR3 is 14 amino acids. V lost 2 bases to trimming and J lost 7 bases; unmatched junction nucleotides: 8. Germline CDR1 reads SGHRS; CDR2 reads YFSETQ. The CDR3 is CASSFLATGDEQYF. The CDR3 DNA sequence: TGCGCCAGCAGCTTTTTGGCGACAGGGGATGAGCAGTACTTC.

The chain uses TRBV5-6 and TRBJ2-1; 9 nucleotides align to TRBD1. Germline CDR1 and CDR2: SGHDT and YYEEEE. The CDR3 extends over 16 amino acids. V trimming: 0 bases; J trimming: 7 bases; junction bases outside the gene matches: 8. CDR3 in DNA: TGTGCCAGCAGCTTGGCTCTGACAGGGGGTAGGAATGAGCAGTTCTTC. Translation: CASSLALTGGRNEQFF.

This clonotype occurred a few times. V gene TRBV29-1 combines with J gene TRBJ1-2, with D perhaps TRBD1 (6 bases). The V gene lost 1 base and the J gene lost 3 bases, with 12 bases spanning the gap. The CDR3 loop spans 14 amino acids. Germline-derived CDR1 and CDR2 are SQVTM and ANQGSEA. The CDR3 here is CSVEGGGQYYGYTF. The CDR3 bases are TGCAGCGTTGAAGGAGGGGGGCAGTACTATGGCTACACCTTC. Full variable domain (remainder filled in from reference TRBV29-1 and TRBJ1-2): SAVISQKPSRDICQRGTSLTIQCQVDSQVTMMFWYRQQPGQSLTLIATANQGSEATYESGFVIDKFPISRPNLTFSTLTVSNMSPEDSSIYLCSVEGGGQYYGYTFGSGTRLTVV.

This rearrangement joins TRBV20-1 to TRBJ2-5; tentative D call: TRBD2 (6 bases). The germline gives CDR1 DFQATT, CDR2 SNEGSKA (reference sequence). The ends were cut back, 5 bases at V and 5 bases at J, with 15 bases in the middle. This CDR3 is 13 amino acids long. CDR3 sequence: CSARDLKAETQYF. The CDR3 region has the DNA TGCAGTGCTCGGGACTTAAAGGCGGAGACCCAGTACTTC.

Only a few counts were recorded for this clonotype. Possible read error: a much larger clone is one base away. CDR3 residues: CASSYGRDTGELFF. The DNA for the CDR3 is TGTGCCAGCAGTTACGGCAGGGACACCGGGGAGCTGTTTTTT. The chain links TRBV6-5 to TRBJ2-2; TRBD1 is a possible D gene (5 bases). Between the trimmed V and J ends, which lost 2 bases and 3 bases, there was a span of 7 bases. CDR1 MNHEY and CDR2 SVGAGI come from the germline V gene. CDR3 length: 14 residues.

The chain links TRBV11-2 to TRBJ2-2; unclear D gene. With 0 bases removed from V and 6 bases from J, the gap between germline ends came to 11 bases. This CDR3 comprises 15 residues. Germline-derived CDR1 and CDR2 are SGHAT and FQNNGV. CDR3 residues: CASSLDVTDAGELFF. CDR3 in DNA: TGTGCCAGCAGCTTAGATGTGACGGATGCCGGGGAGCTGTTTTTT. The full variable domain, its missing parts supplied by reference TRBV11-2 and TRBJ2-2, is EAGVAQSPRYKIIEKRQSVAFWCNPISGHATLYWYQQILGQGPKLLIQFQNNGVVDDSQLPKDRFSAERLKGVDSTLKIQPAKLEDSAVYLCASSLDVTDAGELFFGEGSRLTVL.

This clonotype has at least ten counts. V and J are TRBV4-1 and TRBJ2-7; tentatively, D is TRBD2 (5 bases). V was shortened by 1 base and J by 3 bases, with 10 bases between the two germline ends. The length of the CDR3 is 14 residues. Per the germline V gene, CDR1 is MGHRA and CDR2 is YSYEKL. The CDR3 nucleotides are TGCGCCAGCAGCCAAGCCCGGGGATACTACGAGCAGTACTTC. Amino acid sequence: CASSQARGYYEQYF.

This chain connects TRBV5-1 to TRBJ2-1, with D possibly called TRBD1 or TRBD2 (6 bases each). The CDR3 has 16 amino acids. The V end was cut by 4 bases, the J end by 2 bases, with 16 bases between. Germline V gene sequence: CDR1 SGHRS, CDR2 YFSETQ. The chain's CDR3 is CASSPGEEAPYNEQFF. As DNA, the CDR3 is TGCGCCAGCAGCCCAGGGGAGGAGGCTCCCTACAATGAGCAGTTCTTC. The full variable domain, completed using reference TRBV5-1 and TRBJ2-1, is KAGVTQTPRYLIKTRGQQVTLSCSPISGHRSVSWYQQTPGQGLQFLFEYFSETQRNKGNFPGRFSGRQFSNSRSEMNVSTLELGDSALYLCASSPGEEAPYNEQFFGPGTRLTVL.

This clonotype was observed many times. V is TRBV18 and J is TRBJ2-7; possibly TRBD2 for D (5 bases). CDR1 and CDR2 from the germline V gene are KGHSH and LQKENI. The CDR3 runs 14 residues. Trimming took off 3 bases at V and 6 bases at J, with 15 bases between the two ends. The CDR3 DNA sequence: TGTGCCAGCTCACCGAGGGAAGGTCTCCCCGAGCAGTACTTC. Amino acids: CASSPREGLPEQYF.

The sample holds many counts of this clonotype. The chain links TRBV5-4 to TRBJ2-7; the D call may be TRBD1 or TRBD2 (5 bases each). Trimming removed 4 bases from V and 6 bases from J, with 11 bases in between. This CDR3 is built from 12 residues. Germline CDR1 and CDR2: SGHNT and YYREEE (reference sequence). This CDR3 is CASSRDRGEQYF. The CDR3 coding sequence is TGTGCCAGCAGCCGGGACCGAGGCGAGCAGTACTTC.

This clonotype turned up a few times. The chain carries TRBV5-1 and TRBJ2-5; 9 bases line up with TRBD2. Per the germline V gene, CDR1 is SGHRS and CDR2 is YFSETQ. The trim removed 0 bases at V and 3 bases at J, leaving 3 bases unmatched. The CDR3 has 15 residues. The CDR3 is CASSLAASGEETQYF. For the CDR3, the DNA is TGCGCCAGCAGCTTGGCGGCTAGCGGGGAAGAGACCCAGTACTTC.

Written as DNA, the CDR3 is TGTGCCAGCAGTTCCTTGCCCCTAGCGGGGGCAGGTTATTTT. Protein product: CASSSLPLAGAGYF. V and J are TRBV27 and TRBJ2-3, with 10 bases matching TRBD2. Unmatched junction bases numbered 13, after V lost 4 bases and J lost 15 bases. The CDR3 consists of 14 residues. The V gene's germline CDR1 is MNHEY and CDR2 SMNVEV (reference sequence).

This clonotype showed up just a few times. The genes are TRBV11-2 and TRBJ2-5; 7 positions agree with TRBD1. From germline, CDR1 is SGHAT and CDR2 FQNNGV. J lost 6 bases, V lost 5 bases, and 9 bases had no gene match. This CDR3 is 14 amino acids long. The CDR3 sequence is CASSHLRGLKTQYF. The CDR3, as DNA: TGTGCCAGCAGCCACTTAAGGGGGCTGAAGACCCAGTACTTC.

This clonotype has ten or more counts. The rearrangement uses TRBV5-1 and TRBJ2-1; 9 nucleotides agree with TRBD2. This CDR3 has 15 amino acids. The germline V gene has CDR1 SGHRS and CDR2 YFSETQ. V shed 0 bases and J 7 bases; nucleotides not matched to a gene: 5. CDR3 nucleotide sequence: TGCGCCAGCAGCTTGGTTGCGGGGGGGGAGAATGAGCAGTTCTTC. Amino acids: CASSLVAGGENEQFF.

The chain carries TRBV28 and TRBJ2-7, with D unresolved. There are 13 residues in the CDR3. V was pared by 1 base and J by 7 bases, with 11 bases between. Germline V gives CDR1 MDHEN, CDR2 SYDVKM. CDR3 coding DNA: TGTGCCAGCAGTTTATCTCCAGGTCGGGAGCAGTACGTC. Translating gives CASSLSPGREQYV.

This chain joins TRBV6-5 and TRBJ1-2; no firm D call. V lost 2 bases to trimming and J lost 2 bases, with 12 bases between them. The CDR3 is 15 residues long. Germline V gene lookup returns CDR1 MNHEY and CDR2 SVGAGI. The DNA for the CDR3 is TGTGCCAGCAGTTACAATCGGGCGAGCAACTATGGCTACACCTTC. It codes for CASSYNRASNYGYTF.

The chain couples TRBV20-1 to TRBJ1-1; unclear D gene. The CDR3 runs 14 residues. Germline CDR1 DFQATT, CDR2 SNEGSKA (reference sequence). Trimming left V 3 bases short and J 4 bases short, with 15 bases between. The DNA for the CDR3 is TGCAGTGCTAGGCGACGGGTTGGTGGCACTGAAGCTTTCTTT. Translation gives CSARRRVGGTEAFF.

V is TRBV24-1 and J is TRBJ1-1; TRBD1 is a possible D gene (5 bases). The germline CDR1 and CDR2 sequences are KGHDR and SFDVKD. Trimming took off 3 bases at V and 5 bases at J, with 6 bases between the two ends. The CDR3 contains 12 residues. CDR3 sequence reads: CATSDPGTEAFF. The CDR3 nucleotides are TGTGCCACCAGTGATCCAGGGACTGAAGCTTTCTTT.

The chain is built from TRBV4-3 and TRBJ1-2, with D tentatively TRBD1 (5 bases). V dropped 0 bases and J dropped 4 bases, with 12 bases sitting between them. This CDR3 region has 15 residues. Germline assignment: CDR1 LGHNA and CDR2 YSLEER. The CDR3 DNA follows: TGCGCCAGCAGCCAAGATTTGGGGGGAACCTATGGCTACACCTTC. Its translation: CASSQDLGGTYGYTF.

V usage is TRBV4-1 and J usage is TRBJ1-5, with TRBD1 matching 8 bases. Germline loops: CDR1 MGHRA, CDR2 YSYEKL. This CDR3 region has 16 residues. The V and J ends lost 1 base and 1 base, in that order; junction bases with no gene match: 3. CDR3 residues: CASSQGQGRSNQPQHF. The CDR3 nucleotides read TGCGCCAGCAGCCAAGGACAGGGGAGAAGCAATCAGCCCCAGCATTTT.